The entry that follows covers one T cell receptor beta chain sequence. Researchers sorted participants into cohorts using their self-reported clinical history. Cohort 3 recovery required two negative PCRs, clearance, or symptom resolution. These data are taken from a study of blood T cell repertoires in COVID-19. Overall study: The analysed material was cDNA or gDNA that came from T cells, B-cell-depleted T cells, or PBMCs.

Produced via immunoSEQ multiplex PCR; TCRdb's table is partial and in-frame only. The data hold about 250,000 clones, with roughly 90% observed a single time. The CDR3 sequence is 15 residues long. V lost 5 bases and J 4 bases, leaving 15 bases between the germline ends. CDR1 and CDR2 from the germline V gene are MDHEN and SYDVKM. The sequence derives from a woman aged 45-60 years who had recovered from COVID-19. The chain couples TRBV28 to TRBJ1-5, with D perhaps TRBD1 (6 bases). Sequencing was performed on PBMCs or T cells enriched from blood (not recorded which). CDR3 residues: CASSPRGGGNQPQHF. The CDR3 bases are TGTGCCAGCAGTCCTCGGGGAGGGGGTAATCAGCCCCAGCATTTT.